Presented here are 11 T cell receptor beta chains from one specimen sequenced in a study of blood T cell repertoires in COVID-19. Measured with immunoSEQ multiplex PCR; TCRdb has only the in-frame clones, and not every one. Found here are 240,000 or so clones, more than 85% of them singletons; the top ten hold around 10%. Source material: PBMCs or T cells enriched from blood (not recorded which). Receptors were obtained from a man aged 35-49 years who had recovered from COVID-19.

V is TRBV11-3 and J is TRBJ2-2; perhaps TRBD1 as D (5 bases). This CDR3 spans 17 amino acids. Germline-derived CDR1 and CDR2 are SGHNT and YENEEA. Trimming removed 6 bases from V and 0 bases from J, with 17 bases in between. The CDR3 bases are TGTGCCAGCAGGCACATGATCAGGGTGGCGAACACCGGGGAGCTGTTTTTT. As protein: CASRHMIRVANTGELFF.

The V and J genes are TRBV19 and TRBJ1-2; 8 bases map to TRBD1. This CDR3 region has 15 residues. Germline values: CDR1 LNHDA, CDR2 SQIVND (reference sequence). The junction had 8 bases not matched to a gene; V was cut back by 5 bases and J by 3 bases. DNA of the CDR3: TGTGCCAGTAGTCTTGCTTCGGACAGGGACTATGGCTACACCTTC. This sequence encodes CASSLASDRDYGYTF.

The gene calls are TRBV6-5 and TRBJ1-1; D perhaps matches TRBD1 (6 bases). The V and J ends lost 5 bases and 6 bases respectively, with 10 bases between them. The germline CDR1 and CDR2 sequences are MNHEY and SVGAGI. The CDR3 is 12 amino acids. The CDR3 nucleotides are TGTGCCAGCAGTCAGCCAGGGGCTGAAGCTTTCTTT. Translated: CASSQPGAEAFF.

The chain couples TRBV6-2 or TRBV6-3 to TRBJ2-1, with TRBD1 matching over 8 bases. J lost 6 bases, V lost 5 bases, and 6 bases had no gene match. CDR1 is MNHEY and CDR2 is SVGEGT in the germline V gene. The CDR3 extends over 14 amino acids. CDR3 nucleotide sequence: TGTGCCAGCAGTCTGGACAGGGTGGGCAATGAGCAGTTCTTC. Its protein is CASSLDRVGNEQFF.

This clone was detected only a few times. The rearrangement joins TRBV9 to TRBJ2-7; 10 nucleotides match TRBD2. J gave up 3 bases and V 0 bases, and 21 bases lay outside the gene matches. From germline, CDR1 is SGDLS and CDR2 YYNGEE. The CDR3 runs to 21 residues. DNA for the CDR3: TGTGCCAGCAGCGTAGGGACCATTACAGGGGCAAATAGCGGGAGGATCTACGAGCAGTACTTC. Translating gives CASSVGTITGANSGRIYEQYF.

The rearrangement uses TRBV6-5 and TRBJ2-7, with D tentatively TRBD2 (5 bases). With 6 bases removed from V and 0 bases from J, the gap between germline ends came to 9 bases. This CDR3 is 13 amino acids long. In germline, CDR1 is MNHEY, CDR2 SVGAGI. CDR3 residues: CASRPRDSYEQYF. The DNA for the CDR3 is TGTGCCAGCAGACCCCGGGACTCCTACGAGCAGTACTTC.

The V gene is TRBV7-3, the J gene TRBJ2-2, with TRBD2 matching 7 bases. The germline V gene has CDR1 SGHTA and CDR2 FQGTGA. V was clipped by 5 bases and J by 5 bases; unmatched bases: 5. CDR3 length: 14 amino acids. DNA of the CDR3: TGTGCCAGCAGCGTGACTAGCCGTACCGGGGAGCTGTTTTTT. Protein: CASSVTSRTGELFF. Together with reference TRBV7-3 and TRBJ2-2, the CDR3 gives the full variable domain: GAGVSQTPSNKVTEKGKYVELRCDPISGHTALYWYRQSLGQGPEFLIYFQGTGAADDSGLPNDRFFAVRPEGSVSTLKIQRTERGDSAVYLCASSVTSRTGELFFGEGSRLTVL.

This sequence joins TRBV10-1 and TRBJ2-3; 8 nucleotides agree with TRBD2. The CDR3 sequence is 15 residues long. Germline trimming cut 1 base from V and 1 base from J; bases unmatched to any gene: 1. Germline CDR1 WNHNN, CDR2 SYGVQD (reference sequence). CDR3 nucleotides: TGCGCCAGCAGTGAGTGGCGGGGGGGCACAGATACGCAGTATTTT. It encodes CASSEWRGGTDTQYF.

The genes are TRBV10-2 and TRBJ2-5; TRBD2 agrees at 8 bases. The trim removed 6 bases at V and 1 base at J, leaving 4 bases unmatched. The CDR3 has 14 residues. Per germline, CDR1 WSHSY and CDR2 SAAADI. CDR3: CASSWTSPQETQYF. In DNA form, the CDR3 reads TGCGCCAGCAGCTGGACTAGCCCCCAAGAGACCCAGTACTTC.

This clone was picked up a small number of times. The rearrangement joins TRBV28 to TRBJ2-2; D unresolved. This CDR3 spans 14 amino acids. The ends were cut back, 5 bases at V and 8 bases at J, with 15 bases in the middle. Germline V CDR1 and CDR2: MDHEN, SYDVKM. As DNA, the CDR3 is TGTGCCAGCAGTCCCCTAATTTTGACAGGGGAGCTGTTTTTT. This translates into CASSPLILTGELFF.

This chain links TRBV3-1 (or the pseudogene TRBV3-2) with TRBJ1-6; D is undetermined. The CDR3 extends over 14 amino acids. Trimming stripped 7 bases from V and 7 bases from J, with 14 bases between. CDR1 is LGHDT and CDR2 is YNNKEL in the germline V gene (reference sequence). CDR3 protein: CASTTTSPNSPLHF. The CDR3 nucleotides are TGTGCCAGCACCACCACAAGTCCCAATTCACCCCTCCACTTT.